This T cell receptor beta chain was obtained from a study of T cell responses to AZD1222 COVID-19 vaccine. Broader study findings: Vaccine-associated CD4 TCRs spanned spike, dominant at 160-218 and 743-854.

Clones were read by immunoSEQ multiplex PCR, and TCRdb kept only the in-frame ones, dropping some. The repertoire consists of 150,000 or so clones, with about 91% occurring once and the leading ten covering more than 13%. This CDR3 has 15 amino acids. With V trimmed by 6 bases and J by 6 bases, 9 bases remained unmatched. Germline lookup yields CDR1 SGHAT and CDR2 FQNNGV. A note on this clone: Its matching antigen is unknown.

Sequenced here: peripheral blood, sampled on day 0 of AZD1222 vaccination. The receptor comes from an adult in good health. The rearrangement links TRBV11-2 to TRBJ2-7, with 12 bases fitting TRBD1. CDR3 bases: TGTGCCAGCAGTCGACCCGGGACAGGGGGCTTCGAGCAGTACTTC. Translated, it gives CASSRPGTGGFEQYF.